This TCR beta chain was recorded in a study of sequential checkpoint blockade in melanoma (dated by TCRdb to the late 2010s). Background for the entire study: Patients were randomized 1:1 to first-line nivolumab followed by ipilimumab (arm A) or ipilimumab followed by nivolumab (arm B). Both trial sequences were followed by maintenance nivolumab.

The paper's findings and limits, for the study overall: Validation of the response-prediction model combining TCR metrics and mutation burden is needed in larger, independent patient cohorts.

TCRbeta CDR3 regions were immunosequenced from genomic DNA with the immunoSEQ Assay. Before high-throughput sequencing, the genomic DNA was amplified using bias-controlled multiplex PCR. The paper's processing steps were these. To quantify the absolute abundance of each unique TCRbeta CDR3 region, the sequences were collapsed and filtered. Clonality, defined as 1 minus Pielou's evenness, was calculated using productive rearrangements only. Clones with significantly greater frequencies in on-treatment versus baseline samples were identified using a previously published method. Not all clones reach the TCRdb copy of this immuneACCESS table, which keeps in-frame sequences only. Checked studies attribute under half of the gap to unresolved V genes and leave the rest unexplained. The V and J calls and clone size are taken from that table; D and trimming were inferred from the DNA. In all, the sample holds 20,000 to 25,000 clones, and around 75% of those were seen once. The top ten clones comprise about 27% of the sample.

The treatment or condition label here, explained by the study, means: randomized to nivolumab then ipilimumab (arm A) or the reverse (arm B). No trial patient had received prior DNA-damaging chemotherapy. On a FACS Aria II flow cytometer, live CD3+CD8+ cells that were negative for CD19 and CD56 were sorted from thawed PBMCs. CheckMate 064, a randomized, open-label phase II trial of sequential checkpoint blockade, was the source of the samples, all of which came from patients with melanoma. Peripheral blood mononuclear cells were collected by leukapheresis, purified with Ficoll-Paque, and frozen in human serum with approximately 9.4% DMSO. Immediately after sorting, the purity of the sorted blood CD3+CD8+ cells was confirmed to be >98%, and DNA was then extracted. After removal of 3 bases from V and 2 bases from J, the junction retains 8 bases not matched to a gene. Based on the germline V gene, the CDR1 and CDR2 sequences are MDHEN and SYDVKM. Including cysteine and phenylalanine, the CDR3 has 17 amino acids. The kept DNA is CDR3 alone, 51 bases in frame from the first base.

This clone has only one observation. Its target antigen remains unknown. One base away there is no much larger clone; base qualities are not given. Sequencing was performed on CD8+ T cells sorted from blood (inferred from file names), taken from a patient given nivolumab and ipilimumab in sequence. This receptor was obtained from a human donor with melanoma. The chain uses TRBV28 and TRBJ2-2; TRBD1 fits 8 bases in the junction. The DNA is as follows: TGTGCCAGCAGTTTCACCCCGGACAGGGTAAACACCGGGGAGCTGTTTTTT. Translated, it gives CASSFTPDRVNTGELFF. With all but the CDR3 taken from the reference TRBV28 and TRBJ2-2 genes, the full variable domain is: DVKVTQSSRYLVKRTGEKVFLECVQDMDHENMFWYRQDPGLGLRLIYFSYDVKMKEKGDIPEGYSVSREKKERFSLILESASTNQTSMYLCASSFTPDRVNTGELFFGEGSRLTVL.